The clone carrying this T cell receptor (beta chain) was recorded a few times. What it binds is unknown. This CDR3 is 15 amino acids long. Germline V lookup: CDR1 GTSNPN, CDR2 SVGIG (reference sequence). V was shortened by 8 bases and J by 5 bases, with 24 bases between the two germline ends. Using immunoSEQ multiplex PCR, the repertoire was profiled, and TCRdb retains in-frame clones only, with some absent. The sample has 80,000 to 100,000 clones, 80% to 95% seen once. The record originates from a study of PD-1 blockade in classical Hodgkin lymphoma. Across the whole study: Patients were dosed intravenously with nivolumab at 3 mg/kg every 2 weeks. Study-level results: Those patients who began receiving nivolumab less than 1 year after ASCT had lower diversity, and they were excluded. No one has yet defined what causes the repertoire differences, which may be disease activity or prior therapy.

Every one of the patients relapsed after autologous stem cell transplantation (brentuximab vedotin exposure was variable). The sequence was collected from a human donor with classical Hodgkin lymphoma. Source: peripheral blood mononuclear cells (PBMCs), taken at baseline. The chain combines TRBV30 with TRBJ1-1; no firm D call. CDR3 bases: TGTGCCCGCGCTATCGGTTGGGGAGGAGATACTGAAGCTTTCTTT. Encoded protein: CARAIGWGGDTEAFF.